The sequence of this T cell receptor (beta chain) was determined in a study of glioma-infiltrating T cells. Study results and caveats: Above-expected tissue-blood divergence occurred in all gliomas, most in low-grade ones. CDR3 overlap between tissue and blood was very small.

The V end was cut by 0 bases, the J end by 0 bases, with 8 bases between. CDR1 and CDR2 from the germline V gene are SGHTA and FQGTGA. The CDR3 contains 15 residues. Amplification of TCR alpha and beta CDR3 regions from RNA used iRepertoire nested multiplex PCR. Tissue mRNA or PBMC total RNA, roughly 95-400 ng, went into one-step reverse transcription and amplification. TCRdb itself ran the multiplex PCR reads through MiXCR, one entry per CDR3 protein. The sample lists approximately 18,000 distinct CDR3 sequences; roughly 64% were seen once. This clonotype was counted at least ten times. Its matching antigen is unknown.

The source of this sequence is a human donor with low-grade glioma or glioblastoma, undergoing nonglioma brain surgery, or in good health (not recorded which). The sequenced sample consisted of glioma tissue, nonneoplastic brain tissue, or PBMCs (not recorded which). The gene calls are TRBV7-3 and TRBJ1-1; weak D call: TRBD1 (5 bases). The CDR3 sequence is CASSLTRGMNTEAFF. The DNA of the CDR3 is TGTGCCAGCAGCTTAACCCGGGGGATGAACACTGAAGCTTTCTTT.